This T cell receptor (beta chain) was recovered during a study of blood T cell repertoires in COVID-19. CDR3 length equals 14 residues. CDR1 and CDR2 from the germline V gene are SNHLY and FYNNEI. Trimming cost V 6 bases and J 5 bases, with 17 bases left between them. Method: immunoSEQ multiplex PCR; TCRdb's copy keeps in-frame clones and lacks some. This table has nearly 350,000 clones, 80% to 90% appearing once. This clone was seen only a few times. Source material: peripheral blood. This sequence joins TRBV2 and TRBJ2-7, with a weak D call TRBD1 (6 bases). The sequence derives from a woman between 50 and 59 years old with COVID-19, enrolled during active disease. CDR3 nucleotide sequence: TGTGCCAGCAGAGCATACGGACAGAGGGACGAGCAGTACTTC. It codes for CASRAYGQRDEQYF. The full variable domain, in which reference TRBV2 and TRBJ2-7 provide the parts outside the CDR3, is EPEVTQTPSHQVTQMGQEVILRCVPISNHLYFYWYRQILGQKVEFLVSFYNNEISEKSEIFDDQFSVERPDGSNFTLKIRSTKLEDSAMYFCASRAYGQRDEQYFGPGTRLTVT.